The clone carrying this T cell receptor beta chain was recorded once. The antigen is unknown. This sample is part of a study of T cells in narcolepsy. General observations from the study: Healthy controls reportedly lacked the autoreactive clonotypes serially found in patients' blood. HCRT-specific and TRIB2-specific autoreactive clonotypes appeared among same-patient CSF and blood CD4+ clonotypes. In some patient and control memory CD4+ samples, autoreactive clones were absent.

The repertoire was sequenced with immunoSEQ multiplex PCR; TCRdb's copy has only in-frame clones and lacks some. This sample yields tens of thousands of clones, of which around 83% are seen a single time; less than 3% belongs to the top ten. The CDR3 covers 14 residues. The germline CDR1 and CDR2 sequences are SGHAT and FQNNGV. Trimming stripped 0 bases from V and 2 bases from J, with 4 bases between. The sample comprised CD45RA- memory CD4+ T cells from PBMCs. The chain couples TRBV11-2 to TRBJ1-4; unclear D gene. This TCR was sampled from a human donor with narcolepsy. The CDR3: CASSLDNTNEKLFF. The CDR3 DNA reads TGTGCCAGCAGCTTAGATAATACTAATGAAAAACTGTTTTTT.